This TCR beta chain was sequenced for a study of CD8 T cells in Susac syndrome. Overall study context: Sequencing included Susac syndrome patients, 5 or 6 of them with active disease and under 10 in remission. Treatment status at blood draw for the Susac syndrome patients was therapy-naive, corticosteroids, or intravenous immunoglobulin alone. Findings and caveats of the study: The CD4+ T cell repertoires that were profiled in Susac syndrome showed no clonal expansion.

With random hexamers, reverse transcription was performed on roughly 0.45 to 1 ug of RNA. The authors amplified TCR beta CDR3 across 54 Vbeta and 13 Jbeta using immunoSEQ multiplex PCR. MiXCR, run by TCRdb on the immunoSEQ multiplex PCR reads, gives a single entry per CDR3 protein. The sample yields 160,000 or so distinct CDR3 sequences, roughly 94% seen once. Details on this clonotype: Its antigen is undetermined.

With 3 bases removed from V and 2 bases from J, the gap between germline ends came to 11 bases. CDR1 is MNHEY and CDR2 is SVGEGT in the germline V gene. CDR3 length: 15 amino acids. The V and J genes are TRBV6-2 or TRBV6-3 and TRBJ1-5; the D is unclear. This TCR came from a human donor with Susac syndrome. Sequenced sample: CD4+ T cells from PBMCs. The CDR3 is CASSYGALGNQPQHF. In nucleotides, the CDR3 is TGTGCCAGCAGTTATGGAGCCCTAGGCAATCAGCCCCAGCATTTT.